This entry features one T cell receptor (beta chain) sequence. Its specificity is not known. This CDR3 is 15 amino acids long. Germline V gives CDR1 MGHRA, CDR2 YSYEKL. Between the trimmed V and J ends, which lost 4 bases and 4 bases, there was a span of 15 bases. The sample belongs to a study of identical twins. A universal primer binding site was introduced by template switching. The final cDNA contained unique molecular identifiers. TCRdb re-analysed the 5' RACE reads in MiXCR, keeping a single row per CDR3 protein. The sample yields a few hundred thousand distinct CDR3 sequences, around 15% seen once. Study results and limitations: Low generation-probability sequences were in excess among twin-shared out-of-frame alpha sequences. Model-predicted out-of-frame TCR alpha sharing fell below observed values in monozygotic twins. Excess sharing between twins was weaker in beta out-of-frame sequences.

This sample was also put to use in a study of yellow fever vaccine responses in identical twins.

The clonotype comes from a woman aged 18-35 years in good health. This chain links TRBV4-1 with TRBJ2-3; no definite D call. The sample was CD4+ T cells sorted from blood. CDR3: CASSRDRLTADTQYF. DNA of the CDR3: TGCGCCAGCAGCCGAGACCGACTGACGGCAGATACGCAGTATTTT.